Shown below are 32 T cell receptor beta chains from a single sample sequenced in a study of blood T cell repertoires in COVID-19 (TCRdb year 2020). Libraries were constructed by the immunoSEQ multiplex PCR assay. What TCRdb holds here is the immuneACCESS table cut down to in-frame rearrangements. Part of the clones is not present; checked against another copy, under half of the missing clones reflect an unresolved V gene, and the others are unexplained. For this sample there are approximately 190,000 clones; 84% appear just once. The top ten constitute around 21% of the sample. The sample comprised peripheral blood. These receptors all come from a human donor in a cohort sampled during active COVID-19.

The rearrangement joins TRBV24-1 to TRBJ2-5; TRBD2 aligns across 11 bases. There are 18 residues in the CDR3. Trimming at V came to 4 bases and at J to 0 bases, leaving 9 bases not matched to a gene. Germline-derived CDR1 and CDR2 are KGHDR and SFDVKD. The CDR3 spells CATSDSGLAGGYQETQYF. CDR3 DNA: TGTGCCACCAGTGACTCAGGCCTAGCGGGGGGCTACCAAGAGACCCAGTACTTC.

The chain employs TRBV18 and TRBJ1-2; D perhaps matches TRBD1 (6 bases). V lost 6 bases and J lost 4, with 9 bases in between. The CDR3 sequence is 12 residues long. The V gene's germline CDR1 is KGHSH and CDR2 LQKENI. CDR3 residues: CASSQQGYGYTF. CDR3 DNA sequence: TGTGCCAGCTCTCAACAGGGCTATGGCTACACCTTC.

The CDR3 region has the DNA TGCGCCAGCAGCTTGGTACTAGCGGGAGAAGATACGCAGTATTTT. Its translation: CASSLVLAGEDTQYF. The chain uses TRBV5-1 and TRBJ2-3; 11 bases align to TRBD2. The V and J ends lost 0 bases and 5 bases, in that order; junction bases with no gene match: 2. From germline, CDR1 is SGHRS and CDR2 YFSETQ. This CDR3 is 15 amino acids long.

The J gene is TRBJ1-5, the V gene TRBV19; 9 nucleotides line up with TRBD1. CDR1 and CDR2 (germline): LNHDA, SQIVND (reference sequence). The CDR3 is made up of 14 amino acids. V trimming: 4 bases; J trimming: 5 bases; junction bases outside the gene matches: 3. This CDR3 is CASSTTGGYQPQHF. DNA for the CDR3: TGTGCCAGTAGTACCACAGGGGGCTATCAGCCCCAGCATTTT.

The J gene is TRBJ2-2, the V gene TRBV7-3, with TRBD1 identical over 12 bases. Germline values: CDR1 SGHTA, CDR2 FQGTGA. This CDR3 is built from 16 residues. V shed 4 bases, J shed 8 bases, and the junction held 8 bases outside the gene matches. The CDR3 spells CASSSNRDRGRGELFF. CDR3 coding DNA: TGTGCCAGCAGCTCGAACCGGGACAGGGGGCGTGGGGAGCTGTTTTTT.

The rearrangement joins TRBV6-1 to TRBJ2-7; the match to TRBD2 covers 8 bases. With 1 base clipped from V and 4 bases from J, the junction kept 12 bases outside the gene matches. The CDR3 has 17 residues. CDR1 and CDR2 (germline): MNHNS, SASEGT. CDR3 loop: CASSEGSAGGVSYEQYV. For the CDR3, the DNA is TGTGCCAGCAGTGAAGGGAGTGCCGGGGGGGTATCATACGAGCAGTACGTC.

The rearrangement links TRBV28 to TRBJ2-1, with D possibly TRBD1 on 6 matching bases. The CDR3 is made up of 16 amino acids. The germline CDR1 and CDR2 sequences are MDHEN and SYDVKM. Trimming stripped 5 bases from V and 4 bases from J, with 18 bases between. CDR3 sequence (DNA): TGTGCCAGCAGTCCGGCCCAGGGGCGCGGTTACAATGAGCAGTTCTTC. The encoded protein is CASSPAQGRGYNEQFF.

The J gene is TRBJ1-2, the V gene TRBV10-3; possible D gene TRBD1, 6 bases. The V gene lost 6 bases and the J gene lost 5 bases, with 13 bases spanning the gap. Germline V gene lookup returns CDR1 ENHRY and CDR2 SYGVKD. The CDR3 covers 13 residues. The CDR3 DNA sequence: TGTGCCATCAGCGTTCGGACAGATTATGGCTACACCTTC. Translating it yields CAISVRTDYGYTF.

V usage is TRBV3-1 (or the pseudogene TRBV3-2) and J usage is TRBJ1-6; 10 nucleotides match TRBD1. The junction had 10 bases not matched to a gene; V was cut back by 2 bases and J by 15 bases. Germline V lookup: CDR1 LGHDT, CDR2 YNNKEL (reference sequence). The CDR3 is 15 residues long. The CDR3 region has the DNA TGTGCCAGCAGCCAAAGGAACGACAGGGGGCGGGTCCTCCACTTT. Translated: CASSQRNDRGRVLHF.

CDR3 protein: CASSDRGRGYEQYV. The CDR3 DNA reads TGTGCCAGCAGTGACAGGGGGCGCGGCTACGAGCAGTACGTC. The V and J genes are TRBV6-1 and TRBJ2-7, with 8 bases lining up with TRBD1. Trimming took 3 bases from V and 3 from J; bases not matched to a gene: 4. This CDR3 comprises 14 residues. The germline V gene has CDR1 MNHNS and CDR2 SASEGT.

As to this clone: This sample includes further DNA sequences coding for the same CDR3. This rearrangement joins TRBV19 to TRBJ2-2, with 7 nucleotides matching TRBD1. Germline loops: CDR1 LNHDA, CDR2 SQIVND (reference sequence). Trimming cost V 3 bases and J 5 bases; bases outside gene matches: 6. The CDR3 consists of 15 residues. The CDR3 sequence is CASSISGGGTGELFF. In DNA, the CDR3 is TGTGCCAGTAGTATCTCAGGGGGTGGGACCGGGGAGCTGTTTTTT.

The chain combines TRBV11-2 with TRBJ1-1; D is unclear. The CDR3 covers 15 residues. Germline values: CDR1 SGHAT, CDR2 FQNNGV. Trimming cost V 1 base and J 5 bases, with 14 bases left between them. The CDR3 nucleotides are TGTGCCAGCAGCTTAGTTTTAATTACGGGGACTGAAGCTTTCTTT. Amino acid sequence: CASSLVLITGTEAFF.

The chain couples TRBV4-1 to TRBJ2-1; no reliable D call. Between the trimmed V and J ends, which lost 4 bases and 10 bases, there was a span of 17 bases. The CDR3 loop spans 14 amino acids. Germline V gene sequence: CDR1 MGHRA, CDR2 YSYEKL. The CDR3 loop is CASSPPGEAREQFF. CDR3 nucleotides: TGCGCCAGCAGCCCGCCCGGAGAAGCAAGGGAGCAGTTCTTC.

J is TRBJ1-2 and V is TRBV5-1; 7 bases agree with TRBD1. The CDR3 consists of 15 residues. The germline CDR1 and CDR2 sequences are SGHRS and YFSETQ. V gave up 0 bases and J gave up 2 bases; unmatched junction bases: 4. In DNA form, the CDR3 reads TGCGCCAGCAGCTTGGAGGGGGCGGCAAACTATGGCTACACCTTC. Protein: CASSLEGAANYGYTF.

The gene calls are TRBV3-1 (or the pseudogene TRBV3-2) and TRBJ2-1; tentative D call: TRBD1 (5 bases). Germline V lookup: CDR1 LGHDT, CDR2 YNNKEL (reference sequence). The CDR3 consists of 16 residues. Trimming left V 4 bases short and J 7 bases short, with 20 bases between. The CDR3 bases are TGTGCCAGCAGCCCCTCAGTCAGGGTGGAGTGGAATGAGCAGTTCTTC. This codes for CASSPSVRVEWNEQFF.

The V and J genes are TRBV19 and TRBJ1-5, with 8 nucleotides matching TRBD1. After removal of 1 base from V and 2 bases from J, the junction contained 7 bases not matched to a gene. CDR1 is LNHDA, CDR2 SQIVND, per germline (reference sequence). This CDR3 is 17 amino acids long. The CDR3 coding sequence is TGTGCCAGTAGTATAGGGGACAGGTTGGTGGGCAATCAGCCCCAGCATTTT. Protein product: CASSIGDRLVGNQPQHF.

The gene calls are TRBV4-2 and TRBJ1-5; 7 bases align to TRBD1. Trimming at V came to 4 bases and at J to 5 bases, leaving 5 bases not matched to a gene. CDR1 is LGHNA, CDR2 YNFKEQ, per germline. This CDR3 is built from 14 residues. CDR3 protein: CASSRDRADQPQHF. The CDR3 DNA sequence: TGTGCCAGCAGCCGGGACAGAGCTGATCAGCCCCAGCATTTT.

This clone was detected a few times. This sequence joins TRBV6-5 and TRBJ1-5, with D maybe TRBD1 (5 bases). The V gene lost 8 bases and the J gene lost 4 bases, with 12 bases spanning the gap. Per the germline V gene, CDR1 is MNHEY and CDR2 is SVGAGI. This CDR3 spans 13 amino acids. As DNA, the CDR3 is TGTGCCAGCCACCCGGGGGTGAATCAGCCCCAGCATTTT. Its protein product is CASHPGVNQPQHF.

The CDR3 coding sequence is TGTGCCATCAGTGCCGGGACAGGCGATGAAAAACTGTTTTTT. Its translation is CAISAGTGDEKLFF. The chain employs TRBV10-3 and TRBJ1-4, with TRBD1 identical over 8 bases. The CDR3 runs to 14 residues. The V gene end was trimmed by 4 bases and the J gene end by 6 bases; junction bases not matched to a gene: 4. Germline values: CDR1 ENHRY, CDR2 SYGVKD.

The CDR3 region is CASSLTAGGQGVLAFF. DNA of the CDR3: TGTGCCAGCAGCTTGACCGCGGGGGGACAGGGGGTACTGGCTTTCTTT. V usage is TRBV5-6 and J usage is TRBJ1-1; 11 bases fit TRBD1. V was pared by 1 base and J by 11 bases, with 13 bases of the junction left unmatched. CDR3 length equals 16 residues. The germline gives CDR1 SGHDT, CDR2 YYEEEE. Full variable domain (rest looked up from reference TRBV5-6 and TRBJ1-1): DAGVTQSPTHLIKTRGQQVTLRCSPKSGHDTVSWYQQALGQGPQFIFQYYEEEERQRGNFPDRFSGHQFPNYSSELNVNALLLGDSALYLCASSLTAGGQGVLAFFGQGTRLTVV.

The CDR3 sequence is CASSPSPGQGSSGANVLTF. DNA for the CDR3: TGTGCCAGCAGTCCCTCCCCGGGACAGGGGAGCTCTGGGGCCAACGTCCTGACTTTC. This chain connects TRBV28 to TRBJ2-6; 10 bases agree with TRBD1. CDR1 MDHEN and CDR2 SYDVKM come from the germline V gene. The CDR3 sequence is 19 residues long. V was clipped by 5 bases and J by 0 bases; unmatched bases: 10.

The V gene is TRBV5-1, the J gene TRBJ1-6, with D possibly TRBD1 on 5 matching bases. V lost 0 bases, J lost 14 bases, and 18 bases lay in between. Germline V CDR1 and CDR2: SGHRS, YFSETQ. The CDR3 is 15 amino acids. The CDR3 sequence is CASSLEFMWGVTLHF. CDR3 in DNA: TGCGCCAGCAGCTTGGAGTTTATGTGGGGGGTCACCCTCCACTTT.

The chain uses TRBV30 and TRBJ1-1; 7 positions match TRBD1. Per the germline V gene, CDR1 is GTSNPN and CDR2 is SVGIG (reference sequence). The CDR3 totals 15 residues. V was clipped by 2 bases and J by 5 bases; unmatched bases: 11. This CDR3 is CAWSPGQIDRTEAFF. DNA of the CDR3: TGTGCCTGGAGTCCGGGACAGATCGATCGGACTGAAGCTTTCTTT.

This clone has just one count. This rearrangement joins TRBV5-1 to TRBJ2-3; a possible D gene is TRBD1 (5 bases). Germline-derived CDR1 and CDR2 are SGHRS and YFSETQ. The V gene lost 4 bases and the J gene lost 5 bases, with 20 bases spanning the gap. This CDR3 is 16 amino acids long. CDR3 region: CASSPRIAGAQDTQYF. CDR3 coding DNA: TGCGCCAGCAGCCCCCGGATCGCTGGGGCCCAAGATACGCAGTATTTT.

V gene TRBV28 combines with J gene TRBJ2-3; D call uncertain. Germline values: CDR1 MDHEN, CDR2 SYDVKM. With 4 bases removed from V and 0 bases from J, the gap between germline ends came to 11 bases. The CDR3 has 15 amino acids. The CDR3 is CASSSYAASTDTQYF. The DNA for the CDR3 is TGTGCCAGCAGTTCTTATGCGGCTAGCACAGATACGCAGTATTTT.

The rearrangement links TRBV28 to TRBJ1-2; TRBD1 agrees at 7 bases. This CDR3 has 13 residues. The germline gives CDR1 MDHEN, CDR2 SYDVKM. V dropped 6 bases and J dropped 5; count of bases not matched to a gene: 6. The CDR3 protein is CASSPTGRYGYTF. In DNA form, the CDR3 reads TGTGCCAGCAGCCCGACAGGGCGGTATGGCTACACCTTC.

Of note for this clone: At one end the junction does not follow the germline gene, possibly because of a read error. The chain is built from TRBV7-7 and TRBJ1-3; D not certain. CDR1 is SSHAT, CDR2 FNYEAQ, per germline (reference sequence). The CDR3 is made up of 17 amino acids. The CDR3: CASSPSSRPSSGNTIYF. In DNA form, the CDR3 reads TGTGCTAGCAGCCCTAGCTCCAGGCCGAGCTCTGGAAACACCATATATTTT. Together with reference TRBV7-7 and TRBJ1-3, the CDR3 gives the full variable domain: GAGVSQSPRYKVTKRGQDVTLRCDPISSHATLYWYQQALGQGPEFLTYFNYEAQPDKSGLPSDRFSAERPEGSISTLTIQRTEQRDSAMYRCASSPSSRPSSGNTIYFGEGSWLTVV.

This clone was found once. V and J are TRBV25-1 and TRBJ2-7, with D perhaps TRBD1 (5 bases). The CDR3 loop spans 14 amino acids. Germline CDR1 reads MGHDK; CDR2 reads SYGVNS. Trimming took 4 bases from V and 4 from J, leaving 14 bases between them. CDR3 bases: TGTGCCAGCAGTGCGGTCAGGGTTGGGTACGAGCAGTACTTC. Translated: CASSAVRVGYEQYF.

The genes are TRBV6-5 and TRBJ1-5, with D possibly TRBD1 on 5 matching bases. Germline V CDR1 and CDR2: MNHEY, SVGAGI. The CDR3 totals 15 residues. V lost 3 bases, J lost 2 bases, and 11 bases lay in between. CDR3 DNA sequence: TGTGCCAGCAGTTATGGAGGGGTTGGCAATCAGCCCCAGCATTTT. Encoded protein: CASSYGGVGNQPQHF.

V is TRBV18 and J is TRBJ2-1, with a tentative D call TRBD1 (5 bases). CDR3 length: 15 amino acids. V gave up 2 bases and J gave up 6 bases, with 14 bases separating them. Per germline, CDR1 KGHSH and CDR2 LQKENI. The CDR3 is CASSPEQGVVNEQFF. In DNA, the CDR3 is TGTGCCAGCTCACCAGAGCAGGGTGTGGTCAATGAGCAGTTCTTC.

In DNA form, the CDR3 reads TGTGCCAGCAAAGCACAGGGATCCTACGAGCAGTACGTC. This translates into CASKAQGSYEQYV. V gene TRBV27 combines with J gene TRBJ2-7, with D possibly TRBD1 on 6 matching bases. The CDR3 has 13 residues. Trimming took off 7 bases at V and 1 base at J, with 11 bases between the two ends. Germline V gene lookup returns CDR1 MNHEY and CDR2 SMNVEV (reference sequence).

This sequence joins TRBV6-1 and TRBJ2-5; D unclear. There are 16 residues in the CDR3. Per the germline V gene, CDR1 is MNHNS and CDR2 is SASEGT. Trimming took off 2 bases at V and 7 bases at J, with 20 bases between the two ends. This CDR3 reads CASSEQRQRLSRTQYF. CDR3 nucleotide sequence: TGTGCCAGCAGTGAACAGAGGCAACGTCTCTCAAGGACCCAGTACTTC.